This T cell receptor beta chain came from a study of blood T cell repertoires in COVID-19 (dated by TCRdb to about 2020). For the wider study: Samples from collaborators originated in the United States, Italy and Spain and spanned both the acute and convalescent phases of COVID-19. The prospective study material was composed of cDNA or gDNA derived from T cells, B-cell-depleted T cells, or PBMCs. Subjects who had been exposed to COVID-19, were actively infected with it, or had recovered from it provided the deeply sampled blood TCRbeta repertoires that made up the dataset. The repertoires were released in a freely available public database meant as a resource for research on the immune response to SARS-CoV-2. The samples were drawn from two sources: the first 160 participants of the ongoing ImmuneRACE study, and 950 to 1,500 subjects contributed by 6 global collaborators. Nearly every sample came with metadata listing a de-identified subject ID, COVID-19 status, age in years and sex. HLA class I and class II types, where available, came from metadata supplied by the sample provider rather than from assay-based typing.

General study outcomes and caveats: How much clinical and demographic metadata was included differed by source and by participant, and the metadata was provided uncurated.

The immunoSEQ Assay, a bias-controlled multiplex PCR, was used to amplify TCRbeta CDR3 regions from genomic DNA. Per the source publication's procedure: The number of nucleated cells in each sample was estimated from the amplification of reference gene primers within the assay. Sequence reads were collapsed and filtered to measure the absolute abundance of every unique TCRbeta CDR3 rearrangement. For each sample, productive Simpson clonality was calculated by taking the square root of Simpson's diversity index across productive rearrangements. Entries here come from immuneACCESS through TCRdb and include only in-frame sequences with V and J called. Some clones fail to appear in such tables; in the studies checked, an unresolved V gene covers under half of the shortfall, and the cause of the remainder is unknown. The D gene and trimming were derived from the DNA, and the V and J assignments and clone size from that table. Counted in this sample were 200,000 to 250,000 clones; around 87% of them appeared once. The ten most abundant clones make up roughly a tenth of the sample.

In Seattle, one collaborating source enrolled patients while the infection was active and tracked those patients longitudinally over the course of disease. The collaborating institutions used their own protocols to collect whole blood in K2EDTA tubes. For TCRbeta analysis, collaborators shipped samples as frozen whole blood, isolated PBMCs, or DNA extracted from either of those sample types. Concerning this clone: What this receptor recognizes is not known. No clone much larger than this one lies a single base away; base qualities are absent.

CDR3 length: 14 amino acids, cysteine to phenylalanine. Only the CDR3 DNA is retained, 42 bases long and in frame from the first base. CDR1 SQVTM and CDR2 ANQGSEA were looked up in the germline V gene. Relative to germline, V is missing 7 bases and J is missing 2 bases, with 8 bases of the junction outside any gene match. The specimen sequenced was peripheral blood. This chain is built from TRBV29-1 and TRBJ2-4, with 7 junctional bases fitting TRBD1. The source of this sequence is a woman aged 45-65 years with COVID-19, enrolled during active disease. The CDR3 region reads CSACTGVPKNIQYF. The bases are TGCAGCGCATGTACAGGGGTCCCCAAAAACATTCAGTACTTC.